This T cell receptor (beta chain) was identified during a study of blood T cell repertoires in COVID-19. The repertoire was sequenced with immunoSEQ multiplex PCR; TCRdb's copy has only in-frame clones and lacks some. The repertoire holds 60,000 to 80,000 clones, with 86% as singletons. The sample taken for sequencing was peripheral blood. The sequence derives from a woman older than 75 with acute or convalescent COVID-19.

The CDR3 here is CASSLTAGLPADTQYF. Here the CDR3 DNA reads TGTGCCAGCAGTTTAACAGCGGGACTTCCTGCAGATACGCAGTATTTT. The chain is built from TRBV27 and TRBJ2-3; 7 nucleotides line up with TRBD2. The CDR3 spans 16 residues. Germline V CDR1 and CDR2: MNHEY, SMNVEV (reference sequence). The ends lost 2 bases at V and 4 bases at J; junction bases unmatched: 9.